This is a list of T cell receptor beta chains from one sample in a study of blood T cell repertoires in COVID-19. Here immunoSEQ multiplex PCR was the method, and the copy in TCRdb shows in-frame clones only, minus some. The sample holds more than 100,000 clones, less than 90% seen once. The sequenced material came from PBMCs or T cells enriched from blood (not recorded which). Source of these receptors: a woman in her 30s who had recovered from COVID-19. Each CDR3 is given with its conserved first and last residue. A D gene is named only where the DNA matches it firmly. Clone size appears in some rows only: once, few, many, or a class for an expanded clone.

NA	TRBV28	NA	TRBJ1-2	CASSLDSNGYTF	TGTGCCAGCAGTTTAGACAGTAATGGCTACACCTTC
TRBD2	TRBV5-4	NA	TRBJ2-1	CASSSQAGEVNEQFF	TGTGCCAGCAGCTCTCAAGCGGGAGAGGTTAATGAGCAGTTCTTC
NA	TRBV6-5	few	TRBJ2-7	CAVQGSTTYEQYF	TGTGCCGTACAGGGATCTACTACCTACGAGCAGTACTTC
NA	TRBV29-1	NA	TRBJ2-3	CSVEHFLASGTDTQYF	TGCAGCGTTGAACATTTTCTAGCTTCAGGCACAGATACGCAGTATTTT
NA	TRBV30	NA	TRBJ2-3	CAWTRGGGTDTQYF	TGTGCCTGGACCCGGGGAGGGGGGACAGATACGCAGTATTTT
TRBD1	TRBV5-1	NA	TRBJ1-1	CASSYDRGGTEAFF	TGCGCCAGCAGCTACGACAGGGGTGGCACTGAAGCTTTCTTT
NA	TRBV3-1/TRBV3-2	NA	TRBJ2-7	CASSDGTWNYEQYF	TGTGCCAGCAGCGACGGGACTTGGAACTACGAGCAGTACTTC
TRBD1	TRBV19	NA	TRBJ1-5	CASSMGGQVRSNQPQHF	TGTGCCAGTAGTATGGGGGGACAGGTACGCTCAAATCAGCCCCAGCATTTT
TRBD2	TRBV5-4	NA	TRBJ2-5	CASSDPSQGLGIQETQYF	TGTGCCAGCAGCGACCCGAGCCAAGGACTAGGTATCCAAGAGACCCAGTACTTC
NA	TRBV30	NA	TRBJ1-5	CAWSAPLGGSNQPQHF	TGTGCCTGGAGTGCTCCCTTGGGGGGGAGCAATCAGCCCCAGCATTTT
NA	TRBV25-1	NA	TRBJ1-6	CASRGEVSPLHF	TGTGCCAGTAGGGGTGAGGTTTCACCCCTCCACTTT
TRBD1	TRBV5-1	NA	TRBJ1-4	CASRDREDEKLFF	TGCGCCAGCCGAGACAGGGAGGATGAAAAACTGTTTTTT
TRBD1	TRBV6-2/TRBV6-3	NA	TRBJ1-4	CASSAFGGTGHEKLFF	TGTGCCAGCAGTGCCTTTGGAGGGACAGGGCATGAAAAACTGTTTTTT
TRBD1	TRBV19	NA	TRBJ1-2	CASFDRGQNYGYTF	TGTGCCAGTTTCGACAGGGGACAAAACTATGGCTACACCTTC
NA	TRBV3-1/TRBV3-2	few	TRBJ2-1	CASSQGTRMEQFF	TGTGCCAGCAGCCAGGGGACTCGTATGGAGCAGTTCTTC
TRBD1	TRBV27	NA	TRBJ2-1	CASSSNRGRVVNEQFF	TGTGCCAGCAGTTCAAACAGGGGAAGGGTTGTCAATGAGCAGTTCTTC
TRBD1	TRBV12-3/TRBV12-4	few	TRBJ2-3	CASRGQGLDTQYF	TGTGCCAGCAGGGGACAGGGATTAGATACGCAGTATTTT
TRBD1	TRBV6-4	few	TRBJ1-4	CASSAGGTNEKLFF	TGTGCCAGCAGCGCAGGGGGGACTAATGAAAAACTGTTTTTT
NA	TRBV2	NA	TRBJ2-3	CASMKDIRTYTDTQYF	TGTGCCAGCATGAAGGACATTCGAACCTACACAGATACGCAGTATTTT
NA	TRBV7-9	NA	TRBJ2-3	CASSQRGTDTQYF	TGTGCCAGCAGCCAGCGAGGCACAGATACGCAGTATTTT
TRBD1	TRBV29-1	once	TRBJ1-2	CSANSRDSGYGYTF	TGCAGCGCAAACTCACGGGACAGCGGCTATGGCTACACCTTC
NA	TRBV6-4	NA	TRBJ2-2	CASRTGNTGELFF	TGTGCCAGCAGAACAGGGAACACCGGGGAGCTGTTTTTT
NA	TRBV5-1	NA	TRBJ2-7	CATRQGAASGSSYEQYF	TGCGCCACCCGACAGGGGGCGGCTAGCGGGAGCTCCTACGAGCAGTACTTC
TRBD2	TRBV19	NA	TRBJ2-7	CASRKARTRGYEQYF	TGTGCCAGTCGTAAGGCCCGGACTAGGGGCTACGAGCAGTACTTC
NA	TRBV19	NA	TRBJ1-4	CASSILGQIATNEKLFF	TGTGCCAGTAGTATACTCGGACAGATTGCAACTAATGAAAAACTGTTTTTT
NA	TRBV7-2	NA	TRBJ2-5	CASSLGSGGGETQYF	TGTGCCAGCAGCTTAGGCAGCGGAGGTGGGGAGACCCAGTACTTC
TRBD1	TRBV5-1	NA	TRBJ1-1	CASRAQTGPNTEAFF	TGCGCCAGCAGGGCTCAGACAGGGCCGAACACTGAAGCTTTCTTT
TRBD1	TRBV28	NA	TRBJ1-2	CASNRDSWDGYTF	TGTGCCAGCAACCGGGACAGTTGGGATGGCTACACCTTC
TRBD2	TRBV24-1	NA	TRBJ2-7	CATSHSTSGLTYEQYF	TGTGCCACCAGCCATTCTACTAGCGGGCTTACCTACGAGCAGTACTTC
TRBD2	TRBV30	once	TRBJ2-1	CAWSKAAGVYNEQFF	TGTGCCTGGAGTAAGGCAGCGGGAGTATACAATGAGCAGTTCTTC
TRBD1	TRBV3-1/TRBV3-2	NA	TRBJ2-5	CASSLRTGWQETQYF	TGTGCCAGCAGCCTACGGACAGGGTGGCAAGAGACCCAGTACTTC
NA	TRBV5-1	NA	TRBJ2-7	CASSLVSSYEQYF	TGCGCCAGCAGCTTAGTTAGCTCCTACGAGCAGTACTTC
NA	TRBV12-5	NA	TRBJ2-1	CASGSRGGGFGYGNEQFF	TGTGCTAGTGGGTCCCGGGGAGGAGGATTCGGCTACGGGAATGAGCAGTTCTTC
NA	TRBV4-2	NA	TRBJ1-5	CASSQGRGGDQPQHF	TGTGCCAGCAGCCAAGGTCGGGGAGGGGATCAGCCCCAGCATTTT
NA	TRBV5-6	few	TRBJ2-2	CASSLVGRGARTGELFF	TGTGCCAGCAGCTTGGTCGGCAGGGGAGCTCGCACCGGGGAGCTGTTTTTT
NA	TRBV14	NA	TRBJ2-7	CASSQVGTSYEQYF	TGTGCCAGCAGCCAAGTCGGGACAAGCTACGAGCAGTACTTC
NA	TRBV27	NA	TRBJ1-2	CASSHGGGPLDYGYTF	TGTGCCAGCAGCCATGGGGGGGGACCCCTGGACTATGGCTACACCTTC
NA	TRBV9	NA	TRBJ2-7	CASSVGGLGTYEQYF	TGTGCCAGCAGCGTAGGGGGACTGGGGACCTACGAGCAGTACTTC